This entry lists 7 T cell receptor beta chains sequenced from one sample in a study of identical twins. Each CDR3 protein is one row after TCRdb ran MiXCR on the 5' RACE reads. The profile shows about 250,000 distinct CDR3 sequences, roughly 7.5% of them singletons. These data were also reused for a study on yellow fever vaccine responses in identical twins.

The source material was CD8+ T cells sorted from blood. The receptors derive from a woman aged 18-30 years in good health.

The chain joins TRBV24-1 to TRBJ2-1; D not resolved. This CDR3 has 14 residues. Germline CDR1 and CDR2: KGHDR and SFDVKD. The ends were cut back, 6 bases at V and 3 bases at J, with 11 bases in the middle. The CDR3: CATSPASDYNEQFF. The CDR3 DNA reads TGTGCCACCAGTCCGGCGTCCGACTACAATGAGCAGTTCTTC.

The V call is TRBV20-1, the J call TRBJ2-1; 9 positions match TRBD2. The CDR3 sequence is 16 residues long. The J segment lost 6 bases and the V segment lost 1 base, leaving 10 bases of the junction unmatched. In germline, CDR1 is DFQATT, CDR2 SNEGSKA (reference sequence). The CDR3 nucleotides read TGCAGTGCTAGAGCCCAACTTAGCGGGAGTAGCAATGAGCAGTTCTTC. Its protein is CSARAQLSGSSNEQFF.

This clonotype was seen many times. The V call is TRBV6-5, the J call TRBJ2-7, with unresolved D. Trimming took 6 bases from V and 1 from J, leaving 7 bases between them. Germline V CDR1 and CDR2: MNHEY, SVGAGI. The CDR3 covers 12 residues. CDR3 DNA: TGTGCCAGCAGCTCCGGGTCCTACGAGCAGTACTTC. This translates into CASSSGSYEQYF.

This clonotype was seen repeatedly, ten times or more. The chain combines TRBV6-1 with TRBJ2-7; TRBD1 matches at 9 bases. This CDR3 spans 14 amino acids. Unmatched junction bases numbered 0, after V lost 1 base and J lost 2 bases. Germline lookup yields CDR1 MNHNS and CDR2 SASEGT. The CDR3: CASSEGTGAYEQYF. The CDR3 DNA follows: TGTGCCAGCAGTGAAGGGACAGGGGCCTACGAGCAGTACTTC.

V gene TRBV12-5 combines with J gene TRBJ2-1, with TRBD2 identical over 12 bases. The CDR3 is made up of 15 amino acids. V lost 9 bases, J lost 4 bases, and 7 bases stayed unmatched. The germline gives CDR1 LGHNT, CDR2 FRNRAP. Here the CDR3 DNA reads TGTGCTAGCTCTAGCGGGGGGGAGGTTTACAATGAGCAGTTCTTC. Amino acid sequence: CASSSGGEVYNEQFF.

The V and J genes are TRBV21-1 and TRBJ2-5; the DNA was not used to check the table's D call, TRBD1. TRBV21-1 is noted as a pseudogene. This CDR3 contains 14 residues. In nucleotides, the CDR3 is TGTGCCAGCAGTAACCGGGACAGTCAAGAGACCCAGTACTTC. Protein product: CASSNRDSQETQYF.

The chain carries TRBV19 and TRBJ2-1; D unresolved. Germline-derived CDR1 and CDR2 are LNHDA and SQIVND (reference sequence). Trimming took 5 bases from V and 2 from J, leaving 13 bases between them. This CDR3 has 15 residues. The CDR3 spells CASSVASAAYNEQFF. The DNA of the CDR3 is TGTGCCAGTAGTGTCGCTAGTGCCGCCTACAATGAGCAGTTCTTC.